The 15 T cell receptor beta chains listed next were all sequenced from one sample in a study of blood T cells in healthy people across ages. A second 7 to 11 cycle PCR used barcoded and J-beta primers. TCRdb re-called the 5' RACE reads through MiXCR, storing one row per CDR3 protein. The sample holds around 800,000 distinct CDR3 sequences, 40% to 50% seen once. The sample comprised blood. The receptors here all came from a man aged 55 to 70 in good health.

The chain recombines TRBV21-1 with TRBJ2-5; the table gives TRBD2 as D, unverified against the DNA. TRBV21-1 is recorded as a pseudogene. The CDR3 loop spans 13 amino acids. The CDR3 is CASSNGGLETQYF. CDR3 DNA sequence: TGTGCCAGCAGCAATGGCGGGTTGGAGACCCAGTACTTC.

The sample holds a few counts of this clonotype. The V gene is TRBV20-1, the J gene TRBJ2-7; D unclear. This CDR3 has 15 amino acids. The germline V gene has CDR1 DFQATT and CDR2 SNEGSKA (reference sequence). With 5 bases removed from V and 6 bases from J, the gap between germline ends came to 23 bases. The DNA of the CDR3 is TGCAGTGCTCCGAATGGACGGTTATTCTTTTCCGAGCAGTACTTC. Protein product: CSAPNGRLFFSEQYF.

The rearrangement uses TRBV14 and TRBJ2-1, with TRBD2 identical over 8 bases. Germline V gene sequence: CDR1 SGHDN, CDR2 FVKESK. This CDR3 has 15 residues. J gave up 10 bases and V 4 bases, and 12 bases lay outside the gene matches. CDR3 sequence reads: CASSLPGTSKGEQFF. The CDR3 DNA reads TGTGCCAGCAGCCTTCCCGGGACTAGTAAAGGAGAGCAGTTCTTC.

This clonotype was found a few times. V is TRBV7-8 and J is TRBJ2-4, with TRBD1 matching 10 bases. The assigned J gene may be wrong: the sequence end matches TRBJ2-7 better. This CDR3 has 16 residues. CDR1 is SGHVS and CDR2 is FQNEAQ in the germline V gene. CDR3 sequence reads: CASSLDLRDRGDEQYF. DNA of the CDR3: TGTGCCAGCAGCTTAGACTTAAGGGACAGGGGAGACGAGCAGTACTTC.

This chain connects TRBV24-1 to TRBJ2-1; 10 bases map to TRBD2. V was clipped by 5 bases and J by 8 bases; unmatched bases: 14. The length of the CDR3 is 17 residues. Germline lookup yields CDR1 KGHDR and CDR2 SFDVKD. This CDR3 is CATSGPTLAGGHYEQFF. CDR3 DNA: TGTGCCACCAGTGGCCCCACCTTAGCGGGGGGCCACTATGAGCAGTTCTTC.

This clonotype has just a few counts. The rearrangement uses TRBV6-1 and TRBJ2-7; TRBD1 is a possible D gene (6 bases). Germline values: CDR1 MNHNS, CDR2 SASEGT. The CDR3 sequence is 15 residues long. V gave up 5 bases and J gave up 2 bases, with 16 bases separating them. In DNA, the CDR3 is TGTGCCAGCAGTCCTACCGGGACAACAGCCTACGAGCAGTACTTC. Translation: CASSPTGTTAYEQYF.

This rearrangement joins TRBV10-1 to TRBJ2-4, with 7 bases fitting TRBD1. The CDR3 runs 14 residues. Looked up from germline, CDR1 is WNHNN and CDR2 is SYGVQD (reference sequence). Trimming took 6 bases from V and 7 from J; bases not matched to a gene: 9. This chain's CDR3 is CASSPGTVPNIQYF. CDR3 in DNA: TGCGCCAGCAGCCCCGGGACAGTTCCCAACATTCAGTACTTC.

This sequence joins TRBV20-1 and TRBJ2-5; 7 bases align to TRBD1. CDR1 is DFQATT, CDR2 SNEGSKA, per germline (reference sequence). This CDR3 is 13 amino acids long. Germline trimming cut 2 bases from V and 1 base from J; bases unmatched to any gene: 1. For the CDR3, the DNA is TGCAGTGCTAGACGACAGGGCCAAGAGACCCAGTACTTC. It translates to CSARRQGQETQYF.

The chain joins TRBV28 to TRBJ2-5; D is ambiguous. The germline gives CDR1 MDHEN, CDR2 SYDVKM. Trimming removed 4 bases at V and 2 bases at J, with 14 bases between. CDR3 size: 15 residues. This CDR3 reads CASSSRRVRQETQYF. The CDR3 DNA reads TGTGCCAGCAGTTCCCGAAGGGTCAGGCAAGAGACCCAGTACTTC.

The rearrangement joins TRBV9 to TRBJ1-1; 9 bases line up with TRBD1. From germline, CDR1 is SGDLS and CDR2 YYNGEE. This CDR3 comprises 15 residues. V lost 2 bases and J lost 6; bases outside the gene matches: 8. The CDR3 DNA follows: TGTGCCAGCAGCGTGGGGACAGGGCAAAGGCCTGAAGCTTTCTTT. As protein: CASSVGTGQRPEAFF.

This clonotype was found once. The chain recombines TRBV5-6 with TRBJ1-1; D is undetermined. The CDR3 runs 13 residues. Germline values: CDR1 SGHDT, CDR2 YYEEEE. Trimming took off 5 bases at V and 0 bases at J, with 8 bases between the two ends. This CDR3 is CASRGKMNTEAFF. For the CDR3, the DNA is TGTGCCAGCAGAGGGAAAATGAACACTGAAGCTTTCTTT.

This clonotype was seen at least ten times. V is TRBV12-3 or TRBV12-4 and J is TRBJ1-6; 8 bases match TRBD1. The CDR3 extends over 14 amino acids. The junction had 1 base not matched to a gene; V was cut back by 4 bases and J by 5 bases. The CDR3 DNA is TGTGCCAGCAGTTGGGGACAGGATAATTCACCCCTCCACTTT. Protein product: CASSWGQDNSPLHF.

This clonotype was picked up a small number of times. This chain joins TRBV20-1 and TRBJ2-7, with 8 bases aligning to TRBD1. V shed 1 base and J 4 bases; nucleotides not matched to a gene: 6. CDR3 length: 14 residues. From germline, CDR1 is DFQATT and CDR2 SNEGSKA (reference sequence). The CDR3 loop is CSARGRGRGYEQYF. Written as DNA, the CDR3 is TGCAGTGCTAGAGGCAGGGGGCGAGGATACGAGCAGTACTTC.

This chain links TRBV29-1 with TRBJ2-5; maybe TRBD1 (5 bases). V gave up 3 bases and J gave up 6 bases, with 11 bases separating them. The CDR3 spans 12 residues. In germline, CDR1 is SQVTM, CDR2 ANQGSEA. In DNA form, the CDR3 reads TGCAGCGTTGAGTCAGGGATGAAGACCCAGTACTTC. This gives the protein CSVESGMKTQYF.

J is TRBJ2-1 and V is TRBV20-1, with D possibly being TRBD1 (6 bases). The J call may be faulty, since TRBJ2-7 better matches the DNA end. CDR3 length: 16 amino acids. The germline gives CDR1 DFQATT, CDR2 SNEGSKA (reference sequence). The CDR3 sequence: CSARDHSGQRDNEQYF. CDR3 sequence (DNA): TGCAGTGCTAGAGATCATTCAGGACAGCGAGACAATGAGCAGTACTTC.